This passage covers 18 T cell receptor beta chains from one sample sequenced in a study of CD8+CD57+ T cells in acquired aplastic anemia. The template for TCR beta VDJ and CDR3 sequence profiling was genomic DNA. TCRdb redid the calling of the reads with MiXCR, one entry per CDR3 protein. This table holds about 170,000 distinct CDR3 sequences, 55% to 80% found once. Sequenced material: sorted CD4+, CD8+, or CD8+CD57+ T cells (not recorded which) from PBMCs. The receptors shown here come from a human donor in good health.

This clonotype was observed at least ten times. The chain couples TRBV4-1 to TRBJ2-7, with TRBD2 identical over 7 bases. Germline CDR1 MGHRA, CDR2 YSYEKL. Trimming took 0 bases from V and 1 from J; bases not matched to a gene: 9. This CDR3 is built from 17 residues. The CDR3 loop reads CASSQETILADSYEQYF. DNA of the CDR3: TGCGCCAGCAGCCAAGAGACCATTCTAGCGGATTCCTACGAGCAGTACTTC.

The rearrangement joins TRBV7-2 to TRBJ2-1, with 8 bases lining up with TRBD2. CDR1 is SGHTA and CDR2 is FQGNSA in the germline V gene. The CDR3 loop spans 15 amino acids. V was clipped by 1 base and J by 7 bases; unmatched bases: 6. The CDR3 loop reads CASSLVASGPNEQFF. The CDR3, as DNA: TGTGCCAGCAGCTTAGTGGCTAGCGGGCCTAATGAGCAGTTCTTC.

Only a few counts were recorded for this clonotype. The chain has TRBV3-1 and TRBJ2-7, with D uncertain. CDR3 length equals 12 residues. Germline CDR1 and CDR2: LGHDT and YNNKEL (reference sequence). V was shortened by 4 bases and J by 3 bases, with 7 bases between the two germline ends. The CDR3 protein is CASSLFGYEQYF. Written as DNA, the CDR3 is TGTGCCAGCAGCCTGTTTGGCTACGAGCAGTACTTC.

J is TRBJ1-3 and V is TRBV15; D is perhaps TRBD1 (5 bases). V dropped 8 bases and J dropped 8 bases, with 16 bases sitting between them. The V gene's germline CDR1 is LNHNV and CDR2 YYDKDF (reference sequence). This CDR3 is built from 13 residues. The DNA of the CDR3 is TGTGCCACCGGGAGAGCGTGGGGACACACCATATATTTT. Amino acids: CATGRAWGHTIYF.

This chain's CDR3 is CASSGGVQETQYF. CDR3 DNA sequence: TGCGCCAGCAGTGGTGGTGTCCAAGAGACCCAGTACTTC. The chain links TRBV10-1 to TRBJ2-5, with D uncertain. The germline CDR1 and CDR2 sequences are WNHNN and SYGVQD (reference sequence). V lost 4 bases, J lost 1 base, and 7 bases lay in between. The CDR3 is 13 residues long.

Worth noting for this clonotype: This sequence may be a read error, since a much larger clone differs from it by one base. The chain links TRBV7-9 to TRBJ2-5; 11 bases agree with TRBD2. CDR3 length: 18 residues. Germline V gene data show CDR1 as SEHNR and CDR2 as FQNEAQ (reference sequence). The DNA for the CDR3 is TGCGCCAGCAGCCAAGAGGGGGTAACTAGCGGGGGCGCAGAGACCCAGTACTTC. This codes for CASSQEGVTSGGAETQYF.

This clonotype came up many times. V usage is TRBV19 and J usage is TRBJ2-7; 9 bases are a match to TRBD1. Trimming at V came to 7 bases and at J to 7 bases, leaving 14 bases not matched to a gene. The CDR3 loop spans 15 amino acids. The germline gives CDR1 LNHDA, CDR2 SQIVND (reference sequence). The CDR3, as DNA: TGTGCCAGTAAAATGGGGGACAGGGAGAAGCCTGAGCAGTACTTC. Translated: CASKMGDREKPEQYF.

This clonotype occurred once. The final CDR3 position lacks the conserved phenylalanine or tryptophan, pointing to a likely read error. This chain uses TRBV3-1 with TRBJ1-1, with D perhaps matching TRBD1 (5 bases). This CDR3 spans 16 amino acids. Germline CDR1 is LGHDT and CDR2 is YNNKEL (reference sequence). Trimming took off 0 bases at V and 1 base at J, with 12 bases between the two ends. In DNA, the CDR3 is TGTGCCAGCAGCCAAGATGGTATAGGGACGAACACTGAAGCTTTCTCT. It encodes CASSQDGIGTNTEAFS.

This clonotype came up once. The chain uses TRBV2 and TRBJ2-7; 8 bases line up with TRBD2. J gave up 4 bases and V 6 bases, and 8 bases lay outside the gene matches. There are 14 residues in the CDR3. Germline loops: CDR1 SNHLY, CDR2 FYNNEI. The CDR3 sequence: CASRAGLDFYEQYF. In DNA form, the CDR3 reads TGTGCCAGCAGGGCGGGACTAGATTTTTACGAGCAGTACTTC.

This clonotype came up a few times. The rearrangement links TRBV7-8 to TRBJ2-5; 10 bases agree with TRBD2. Losses at the gene ends were 0 bases for V and 2 bases for J; bases not matched to a gene: 9. Germline values: CDR1 SGHVS, CDR2 FQNEAQ. The CDR3 runs 18 residues. The CDR3 nucleotides are TGTGCCAGCAGCTTAGCGCTGGCGTCTAGCGGGGGTCAAGAGACCCAGTACTTC. It is translated as CASSLALASSGGQETQYF. Full variable domain (outside the CDR3, taken from reference TRBV7-8 and TRBJ2-5): GAGVSQSPRYKVAKRGQDVALRCDPISGHVSLFWYQQALGQGPEFLTYFQNEAQLDKSGLPSDRFFAERPEGSVSTLKIQRTQQEDSAVYLCASSLALASSGGQETQYFGPGTRLLVL.

The chain recombines TRBV15 with TRBJ2-5; D not certain. V was trimmed by 3 bases and J by 2 bases, leaving 7 bases between them. This CDR3 contains 13 residues. Looked up from germline, CDR1 is LNHNV and CDR2 is YYDKDF (reference sequence). In DNA form, the CDR3 reads TGTGCCACCAGCAGGCGTGGGCAAGAGACCCAGTACTTC. Its protein is CATSRRGQETQYF.

The V and J genes are TRBV10-3 and TRBJ1-5; D is unclear. The CDR3 has 13 residues. In germline, CDR1 is ENHRY, CDR2 SYGVKD. The ends were cut back, 10 bases at V and 7 bases at J, with 17 bases in the middle. The CDR3 DNA is TGTGCCACCCTTCAGGCGGGGAACCAGCCCCAGCATTTT. This translates into CATLQAGNQPQHF.

In regard to this clonotype: A read error is possible here, since a much larger clone lies one base away. CDR3 protein: CASSSTTDYNYGHTF. The CDR3 region has the DNA TGCGCCAGCAGCTCAACGACAGATTATAACTATGGCCACACCTTC. This rearrangement joins TRBV7-9 to TRBJ1-2; TRBD1 might be the D (5 bases). Per germline, CDR1 SEHNR and CDR2 FQNEAQ (reference sequence). The CDR3 contains 15 residues.

This clonotype was found many times. The rearrangement links TRBV29-1 to TRBJ2-7, with no clear D. Trimming shortened V by 4 bases and J by 3 bases, and 13 bases separated the two germline ends. The CDR3 length is 13 residues. Germline V lookup: CDR1 SQVTM, CDR2 ANQGSEA. CDR3 sequence (DNA): TGCAGCGTTGGAGCTTCCCCCCGCTACGAGCAGTACTTC. Residues: CSVGASPRYEQYF.

V and J are TRBV9 and TRBJ2-3; 7 nucleotides align to TRBD1. V lost 0 bases to trimming and J lost 3 bases; unmatched junction nucleotides: 4. The germline V gene has CDR1 SGDLS and CDR2 YYNGEE. The length of the CDR3 is 15 residues. The CDR3 DNA sequence: TGTGCCAGCAGCGTAGAACAGGGGTTGACAGATACGCAGTATTTT. Its translation is CASSVEQGLTDTQYF.

This clonotype has just a few counts. V gene TRBV29-1 combines with J gene TRBJ1-6; D possibly corresponds to TRBD1 (5 bases). Germline CDR1 reads SQVTM; CDR2 reads ANQGSEA. The germline V and J ends were trimmed by 4 bases and 8 bases, with 12 bases remaining between them. The CDR3 consists of 13 residues. CDR3 coding DNA: TGCAGCGTTGGCGGGGACGGGGATTCACCCCTCCACTTT. Its protein product is CSVGGDGDSPLHF.

In regard to this clonotype: This may stem from a read error, because a much larger clone lies one nucleotide away. V gene TRBV5-4 combines with J gene TRBJ1-1; D unclear. Trimming cost V 2 bases and J 2 bases, with 10 bases left between them. This CDR3 contains 14 residues. CDR1 is SGHNT, CDR2 YYREEE, per germline (reference sequence). The CDR3 DNA is TGTGCCAGCAGCTTCAACAAAGGAAACACTGAAGCTTTCTTT. Translation gives CASSFNKGNTEAFF.

This chain uses TRBV19 with TRBJ2-1; 13 positions match TRBD2. Per the germline V gene, CDR1 is LNHDA and CDR2 is SQIVND (reference sequence). The CDR3 sequence is 16 residues long. V lost 7 bases and J lost 6; bases outside the gene matches: 9. The CDR3 region has the DNA TGTGCCAGTACCCCACTCACTAGCGGGAGGGTCAATGAGCAGTTCTTC. Its protein product is CASTPLTSGRVNEQFF.